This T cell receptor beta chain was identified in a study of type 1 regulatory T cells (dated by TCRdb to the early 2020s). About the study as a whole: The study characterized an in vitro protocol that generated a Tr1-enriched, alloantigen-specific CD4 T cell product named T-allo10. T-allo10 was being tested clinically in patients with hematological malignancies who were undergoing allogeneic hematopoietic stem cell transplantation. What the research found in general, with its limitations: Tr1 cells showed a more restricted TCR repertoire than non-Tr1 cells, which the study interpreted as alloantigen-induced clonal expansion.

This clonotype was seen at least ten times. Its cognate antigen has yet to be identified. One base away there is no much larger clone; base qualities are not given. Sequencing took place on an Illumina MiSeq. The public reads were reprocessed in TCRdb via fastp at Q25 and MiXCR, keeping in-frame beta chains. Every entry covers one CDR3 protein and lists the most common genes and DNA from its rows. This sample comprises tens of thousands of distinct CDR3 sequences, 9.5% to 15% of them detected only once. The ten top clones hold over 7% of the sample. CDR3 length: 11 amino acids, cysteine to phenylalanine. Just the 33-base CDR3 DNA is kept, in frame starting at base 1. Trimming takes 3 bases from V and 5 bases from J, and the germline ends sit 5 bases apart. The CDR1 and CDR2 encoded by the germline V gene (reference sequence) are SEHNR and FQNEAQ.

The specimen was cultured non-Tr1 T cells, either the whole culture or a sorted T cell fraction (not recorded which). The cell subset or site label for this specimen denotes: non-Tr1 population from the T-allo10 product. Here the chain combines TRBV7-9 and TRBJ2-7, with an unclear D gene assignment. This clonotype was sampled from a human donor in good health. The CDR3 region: CASSFSDEQYF. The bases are TGTGCCAGCAGCTTCTCAGACGAGCAGTACTTC.